This TCR beta chain originates from a study of beta chain features in type 1 diabetes. Germline-derived CDR1 and CDR2 are SSHAT and FNYEAQ (reference sequence). The CDR3 sequence is 15 residues long. A few counts support this clone. Germline and junction disagree at one end, which may indicate a read error. Of the isolated RNA, all was reverse transcribed, and so the sequenced material was expressed TCRB transcripts. Method: immunoSEQ multiplex PCR; TCRdb's copy keeps in-frame clones and lacks some. The sample lists 300,000 to 450,000 clones, around 12% occurring once. The clonotype was recovered from a man aged 18 to 29 in good health. The chain links TRBV7-7 to TRBJ2-1, with 9 bases aligning to TRBD2. Sequences were obtained from naive CD4+ T cells from blood. The CDR3 coding sequence is TGTGCTAGCAGCCCTCGGATAGCGGGAGTAAATGAGCAGTTCTTC. Protein sequence: CASSPRIAGVNEQFF.